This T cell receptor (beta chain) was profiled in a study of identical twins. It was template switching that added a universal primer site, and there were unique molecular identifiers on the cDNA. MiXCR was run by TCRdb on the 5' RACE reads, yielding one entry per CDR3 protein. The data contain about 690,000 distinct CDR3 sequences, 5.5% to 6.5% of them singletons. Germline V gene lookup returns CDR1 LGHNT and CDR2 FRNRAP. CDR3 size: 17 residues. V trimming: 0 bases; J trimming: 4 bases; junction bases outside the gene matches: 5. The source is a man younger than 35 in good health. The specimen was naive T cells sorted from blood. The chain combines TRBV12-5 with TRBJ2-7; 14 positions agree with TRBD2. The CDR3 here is CASGLVTGTSGSYEQYF. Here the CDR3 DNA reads TGTGCTAGTGGTTTGGTAACAGGGACTAGCGGGAGTTACGAGCAGTACTTC. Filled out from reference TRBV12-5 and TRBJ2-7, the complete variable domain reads DARVTQTPRHKVTEMGQEVTMRCQPILGHNTVFWYRQTMMQGLELLAYFRNRAPLDDSGMPKDRFSAEMPDATLATLKIQPSEPRDSAVYFCASGLVTGTSGSYEQYFGPGTRLTVT.